One and the same sample provided the 32 T cell receptor beta chains below, sequenced in a study of cytomegalovirus exposure and HLA in healthy donors. The PCR employed 60 Vbeta primers together with 13 Jbeta primers. Assay: immunoSEQ multiplex PCR; the TCRdb copy retains only in-frame clones and omits some. This table holds some 80,000 clones, roughly 79% found once. The sequenced sample was PBMCs. The receptors derive from a man between 18 and 29 years old in good health and CMV-seropositive.

This clone was counted a few times. V is TRBV5-4 and J is TRBJ2-1; D may be TRBD2 (6 bases). There are 12 residues in the CDR3. V dropped 4 bases and J dropped 14 bases, with 16 bases sitting between them. The germline V gene has CDR1 SGHNT and CDR2 YYREEE (reference sequence). The CDR3 nucleotides read TGTGCCAGCAGCGGCCCGGGGGACTTGGAGTTCTTC. Encoded protein: CASSGPGDLEFF.

The chain is built from TRBV9 and TRBJ1-4; 10 positions agree with TRBD1. With V trimmed by 0 bases and J by 10 bases, 6 bases remained unmatched. From germline, CDR1 is SGDLS and CDR2 YYNGEE. This CDR3 region has 15 residues. The CDR3 spells CASSVEGTGEGKLFF. The CDR3 bases are TGTGCCAGCAGCGTAGAGGGGACAGGGGAGGGAAAACTGTTTTTT. The whole variable domain, filled in from reference TRBV9 and TRBJ1-4, reads DSGVTQTPKHLITATGQRVTLRCSPRSGDLSVYWYQQSLDQGLQFLIQYYNGEERAKGNILERFSAQQFPDLHSELNLSSLELGDSALYFCASSVEGTGEGKLFFGSGTQLSVL.

This clone was seen only a few times. The chain joins TRBV5-4 to TRBJ2-1; unclear D gene. The CDR3 spans 17 residues. V was pared by 1 base and J by 5 bases, with 19 bases between. Germline values: CDR1 SGHNT, CDR2 YYREEE (reference sequence). In nucleotides, the CDR3 is TGTGCCAGCAGCTTGATCCCGGCTAAGGAGTTGCACAATGAGCAGTTCTTC. Its translation: CASSLIPAKELHNEQFF.

The chain is built from TRBV11-2 and TRBJ2-7, with 9 bases identical to TRBD2. CDR1 and CDR2 from the germline V gene are SGHAT and FQNNGV. The CDR3 is 14 amino acids. J was trimmed by 0 bases and V by 3 bases; bases with no gene match: 0. CDR3 loop: CASSLTSGSYEQYF. The CDR3 coding sequence is TGTGCCAGCAGCTTGACTAGCGGCTCCTACGAGCAGTACTTC.

V is TRBV29-1 and J is TRBJ2-7, with a possible D match to TRBD1 (6 bases). CDR3 length equals 14 residues. Germline CDR1 reads SQVTM; CDR2 reads ANQGSEA. V dropped 4 bases and J dropped 4 bases, with 17 bases sitting between them. The CDR3 nucleotides are TGCAGCGTTGGCAAGGGCGGCAGGGGTTACGAGCAGTACTTC. This encodes CSVGKGGRGYEQYF.

This chain joins TRBV7-9 and TRBJ1-2, with 8 bases aligning to TRBD1. Germline CDR1 reads SEHNR; CDR2 reads FQNEAQ (reference sequence). The CDR3 has 14 amino acids. Trimming removed 6 bases from V and 2 bases from J; junction bases left unmatched: 5. CDR3 sequence: CASRAGQGNYGYTF. The CDR3 DNA is TGTGCCAGCAGAGCCGGACAGGGCAACTATGGCTACACCTTC.

The CDR3 DNA reads as TGCGCCAGCAGCTCGTGGACAGGCGTTAGAGTCCCGACAACTTACGAGCAGTACTTC. It specifies CASSSWTGVRVPTTYEQYF. The V gene is TRBV5-1, the J gene TRBJ2-7; 7 bases fit TRBD1. The trim removed 3 bases at V and 4 bases at J, leaving 22 bases unmatched. The CDR3 consists of 19 residues. The germline gives CDR1 SGHRS, CDR2 YFSETQ.

This clone was seen only a few times. The rearrangement uses TRBV4-2 and TRBJ1-1, with a possible D match to TRBD1 (5 bases). The CDR3 spans 13 residues. Germline V gene lookup returns CDR1 LGHNA and CDR2 YNFKEQ. V was pared by 0 bases and J by 6 bases, with 8 bases between. As DNA, the CDR3 is TGTGCCAGCAGCCAAGATTGGGGCGCTGAAGCTTTCTTT. Residues: CASSQDWGAEAFF.

CDR3 coding DNA: TGCGCCAGCAGCCTTGGGACAGCCTTCATGAACACTGAAGCTTTCTTT. This codes for CASSLGTAFMNTEAFF. The chain links TRBV5-1 to TRBJ1-1; 7 bases are shared with TRBD1. CDR1 and CDR2 from the germline V gene are SGHRS and YFSETQ. This CDR3 is built from 16 residues. The ends lost 4 bases at V and 0 bases at J; junction bases unmatched: 9.

V and J are TRBV15 and TRBJ2-5; D is possibly TRBD1 (5 bases). Germline loops: CDR1 LNHNV, CDR2 YYDKDF (reference sequence). Trimming cost V 0 bases and J 5 bases, with 10 bases left between them. The CDR3 sequence is 14 residues long. The CDR3 spells CATSREGLVETQYF. The CDR3 bases are TGTGCCACCAGCAGAGAGGGGCTAGTGGAGACCCAGTACTTC.

DNA for the CDR3: TGTGCCAGCAGTGTGGGGACAGGGGCCTATGGCTACACCTTC. Its protein product is CASSVGTGAYGYTF. J is TRBJ1-2 and V is TRBV27; the match to TRBD1 covers 10 bases. The ends lost 5 bases at V and 4 bases at J; junction bases unmatched: 4. The CDR3 extends over 14 amino acids. Per the germline V gene, CDR1 is MNHEY and CDR2 is SMNVEV (reference sequence).

V usage is TRBV29-1 and J usage is TRBJ1-2; 9 bases align to TRBD1. There are 15 residues in the CDR3. Germline CDR1 and CDR2: SQVTM and ANQGSEA. The junction had 10 bases not matched to a gene; V was cut back by 4 bases and J by 4 bases. This CDR3 is CSVGYITGGIYGYTF. The CDR3 DNA reads as TGCAGCGTTGGCTACATAACAGGGGGCATCTATGGCTACACCTTC. Supplemented by reference TRBV29-1 and TRBJ1-2, the full variable domain reads SAVISQKPSRDICQRGTSLTIQCQVDSQVTMMFWYRQQPGQSLTLIATANQGSEATYESGFVIDKFPISRPNLTFSTLTVSNMSPEDSSIYLCSVGYITGGIYGYTFGSGTRLTVV.

The chain uses TRBV7-9 and TRBJ1-1, with D perhaps matching TRBD1 (5 bases). The V gene lost 4 bases and the J gene lost 3 bases, with 27 bases spanning the gap. Germline V gives CDR1 SEHNR, CDR2 FQNEAQ (reference sequence). The CDR3 length is 19 residues. The CDR3 reads CASSSPENRGGIRDTEAFF. Here the CDR3 DNA reads TGTGCCAGCAGCTCCCCCGAGAATCGGGGGGGGATAAGAGACACTGAAGCTTTCTTT.

The chain uses TRBV10-3 and TRBJ2-7; TRBD2 agrees at 7 bases. With V trimmed by 6 bases and J by 1 base, 6 bases remained unmatched. The CDR3 is 14 amino acids. Germline values: CDR1 ENHRY, CDR2 SYGVKD. The CDR3 sequence is CAIRAGVGSYEQYF. The CDR3 nucleotides are TGTGCCATCAGGGCGGGAGTGGGTTCCTACGAGCAGTACTTC.

The chain couples TRBV5-1 to TRBJ2-2; 7 bases are shared with TRBD2. CDR1 is SGHRS and CDR2 is YFSETQ in the germline V gene. CDR3 length equals 16 residues. V lost 2 bases, J lost 6 bases, and 10 bases stayed unmatched. The DNA for the CDR3 is TGCGCCAGCAGCTTCCCCTCGGGAGGTAGCGCCGGGGAGCTGTTTTTT. This codes for CASSFPSGGSAGELFF.

This chain connects TRBV6-4 to TRBJ1-5; 11 nucleotides match TRBD1. The CDR3 consists of 15 residues. Germline V lookup: CDR1 MRHNA, CDR2 SNTAGT. Germline trimming cut 7 bases from V and 2 bases from J; bases unmatched to any gene: 4. This CDR3 reads CASKDRGRGNQPQHF. The DNA of the CDR3 is TGTGCCAGCAAGGACAGGGGGCGAGGCAATCAGCCCCAGCATTTT.

The chain couples TRBV7-6 to TRBJ2-7; 10 bases line up with TRBD2. This CDR3 has 17 residues. V lost 1 base, J lost 4 bases, and 10 bases stayed unmatched. The germline V gene has CDR1 SGHVS and CDR2 FNYEAQ. For the CDR3, the DNA is TGTGCCAGCAGCTTAGTCCTAGCGGGAGAAACGGGGTACGAGCAGTACTTC. Amino acids: CASSLVLAGETGYEQYF.

This rearrangement joins TRBV11-2 to TRBJ2-7, with 12 bases aligning to TRBD2. CDR1 and CDR2 from the germline V gene are SGHAT and FQNNGV. Losses at the gene ends were 4 bases for V and 1 base for J; bases not matched to a gene: 2. The CDR3 has 15 residues. DNA of the CDR3: TGTGCCAGCAGCTCTACTAGCGGGAGGTCCTACGAGCAGTACTTC. Translation: CASSSTSGRSYEQYF.

This CDR3 is CAISENPGQGNTIYF. In DNA form, the CDR3 reads TGTGCCATCAGTGAGAATCCAGGGCAGGGCAACACCATATATTTT. The J gene is TRBJ1-3, the V gene TRBV10-3; a possible D gene is TRBD1 (5 bases). The CDR3 is 15 amino acids. V gave up 2 bases and J gave up 7 bases, with 15 bases separating them. Per the germline V gene, CDR1 is ENHRY and CDR2 is SYGVKD.

The chain employs TRBV9 and TRBJ2-5; possible D gene TRBD1, 6 bases. The CDR3 consists of 14 residues. Germline V CDR1 and CDR2: SGDLS, YYNGEE. V was clipped by 0 bases and J by 5 bases, with 11 bases between them. The DNA of the CDR3 is TGTGCCAGCAGCGTAGCAGGGGTCGGGGAGACCCAGTACTTC. Amino acids: CASSVAGVGETQYF. The whole variable domain, remainder taken from reference TRBV9 and TRBJ2-5, is DSGVTQTPKHLITATGQRVTLRCSPRSGDLSVYWYQQSLDQGLQFLIQYYNGEERAKGNILERFSAQQFPDLHSELNLSSLELGDSALYFCASSVAGVGETQYFGPGTRLLVL.

This chain links TRBV13 with TRBJ1-1, with D perhaps matching TRBD1 (6 bases). The length of the CDR3 is 16 residues. The germline gives CDR1 PRHDT, CDR2 FYEKMQ (reference sequence). V was cut by 1 base and J by 7 bases, with 19 bases left in between. Written as DNA, the CDR3 is TGTGCCAGCAGCTTAGAGGCCCCTAACAGGGAAGGTGAAGCTTTCTTT. Encoded protein: CASSLEAPNREGEAFF.

J is TRBJ2-1 and V is TRBV4-1, with TRBD2 matching over 11 bases. Germline V gives CDR1 MGHRA, CDR2 YSYEKL. This CDR3 has 15 residues. J was trimmed by 8 bases and V by 3 bases; bases with no gene match: 6. The DNA for the CDR3 is TGCGCCAGCAGCCAGAGACTAGCGGGATTCGATGAGCAGTTCTTC. Its translation: CASSQRLAGFDEQFF.

The chain carries TRBV6-5 and TRBJ2-2; possibly TRBD2 for D (5 bases). Germline values: CDR1 MNHEY, CDR2 SVGAGI. CDR3 length: 15 residues. V was pared by 6 bases and J by 4 bases, with 15 bases between. DNA of the CDR3: TGTGCCAGCAGCACCTGGGAGACACTCACCGGGGAGCTGTTTTTT. This codes for CASSTWETLTGELFF.

The chain is built from TRBV28 and TRBJ1-1; 9 positions match TRBD1. Germline V gene sequence: CDR1 MDHEN, CDR2 SYDVKM. V shed 5 bases, J shed 1 base, and the junction held 8 bases outside the gene matches. The CDR3 spans 16 residues. CDR3 in DNA: TGTGCCAGCAGTCTGCCCCCGGGACAGGGGAACACTGAAGCTTTCTTT. Protein: CASSLPPGQGNTEAFF.

The rearrangement links TRBV6-5 to TRBJ2-7; D is possibly TRBD1 (6 bases). CDR3 size: 15 residues. Germline V gene sequence: CDR1 MNHEY, CDR2 SVGAGI. V lost 2 bases, J lost 0 bases, and 11 bases lay in between. The CDR3 sequence is CASSYPGDSSYEQYF. The CDR3 DNA sequence: TGTGCCAGCAGTTACCCAGGGGATAGCTCCTACGAGCAGTACTTC.

The gene calls are TRBV6-5 and TRBJ2-7, with TRBD2 matching over 9 bases. Germline V gene sequence: CDR1 MNHEY, CDR2 SVGAGI. V gave up 8 bases and J gave up 2 bases; unmatched junction bases: 10. This CDR3 is 15 amino acids long. The CDR3 region has the DNA TGTGCCAGCTCTAGCGGGACTATGCCTACCTACGAGCAGTACTTC. Residues: CASSSGTMPTYEQYF.

The CDR3 bases are TGTGCCTCCTCCTCAGGGGGGCCCGACACAGATACGCAGTATTTT. This codes for CASSSGGPDTDTQYF. The chain employs TRBV10-3 and TRBJ2-3, with D possibly being TRBD1 (7 bases). Trimming stripped 11 bases from V and 2 bases from J, with 20 bases between. CDR1 is ENHRY, CDR2 SYGVKD, per germline. The CDR3 totals 15 residues.

V gene TRBV7-3 combines with J gene TRBJ2-3; no reliable D call. The germline gives CDR1 SGHTA, CDR2 FQGTGA. The CDR3 extends over 13 amino acids. Trimming cost V 1 base and J 9 bases, with 11 bases left between them. CDR3 amino acids: CASSLKRSGTQYF. DNA of the CDR3: TGTGCCAGCAGCTTAAAGAGGAGTGGAACGCAGTATTTT.

This sequence joins TRBV5-6 and TRBJ1-5; D unclear. The CDR3 is 15 residues long. Trimming left V 3 bases short and J 6 bases short, with 16 bases between. CDR1 is SGHDT and CDR2 is YYEEEE in the germline V gene. The CDR3 region has the DNA TGTGCCAGCAGCTCTGGCGGAGGGAGGATTCAGCCCCAGCATTTT. Protein product: CASSSGGGRIQPQHF. The complete variable domain, with remaining parts taken from reference TRBV5-6 and TRBJ1-5, reads DAGVTQSPTHLIKTRGQQVTLRCSPKSGHDTVSWYQQALGQGPQFIFQYYEEEERQRGNFPDRFSGHQFPNYSSELNVNALLLGDSALYLCASSSGGGRIQPQHFGDGTRLSIL.

This clone has only a few counts. The chain recombines TRBV5-5 with TRBJ1-1; D is ambiguous. The CDR3 has 11 amino acids. Germline V gene lookup returns CDR1 SGHKS and CDR2 YYEKEE (reference sequence). V lost 3 bases to trimming and J lost 10 bases, with 10 bases between them. CDR3 amino acids: CASSWLFSAFF. For the CDR3, the DNA is TGTGCCAGCAGCTGGCTTTTTTCAGCTTTCTTT.

By share, this clone counts as medium-sized. This chain links TRBV7-9 with TRBJ2-3, with D perhaps TRBD1 (6 bases). From germline, CDR1 is SEHNR and CDR2 FQNEAQ (reference sequence). The CDR3 loop spans 14 amino acids. V lost 5 bases and J lost 0, with 9 bases in between. The CDR3 loop reads CASSGTMSTDTQYF. The CDR3 bases are TGTGCCAGCAGCGGGACAATGAGCACAGATACGCAGTATTTT.

The chain is built from TRBV5-8 and TRBJ2-7; 12 bases map to TRBD2. Germline CDR1 is SGHTS and CDR2 is YDEGEE. CDR3 length: 15 residues. V dropped 1 base and J dropped 3; count of bases not matched to a gene: 2. CDR3 in amino acids: CASSLSTSGSYEQYF. Written as DNA, the CDR3 is TGTGCCAGCAGCTTGTCGACTAGCGGGAGCTACGAGCAGTACTTC.